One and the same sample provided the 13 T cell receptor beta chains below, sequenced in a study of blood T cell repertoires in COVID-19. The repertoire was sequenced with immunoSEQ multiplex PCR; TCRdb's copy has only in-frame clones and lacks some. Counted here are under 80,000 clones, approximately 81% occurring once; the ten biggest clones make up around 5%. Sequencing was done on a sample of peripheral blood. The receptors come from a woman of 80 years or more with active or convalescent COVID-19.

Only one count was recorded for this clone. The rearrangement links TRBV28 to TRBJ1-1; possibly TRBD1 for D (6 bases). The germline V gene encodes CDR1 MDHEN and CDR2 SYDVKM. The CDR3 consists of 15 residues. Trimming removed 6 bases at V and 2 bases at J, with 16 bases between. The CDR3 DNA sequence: TGTGCCAGCAGCCCAAGGGGGACATCCAACACTGAAGCTTTCTTT. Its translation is CASSPRGTSNTEAFF.

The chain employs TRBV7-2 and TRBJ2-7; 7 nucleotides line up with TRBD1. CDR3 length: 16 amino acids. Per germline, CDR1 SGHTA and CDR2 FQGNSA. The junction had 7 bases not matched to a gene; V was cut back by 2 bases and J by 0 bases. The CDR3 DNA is TGTGCCAGCAGCTTAACCGGGACAGTACTCTCCTACGAGCAGTACTTC. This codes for CASSLTGTVLSYEQYF.

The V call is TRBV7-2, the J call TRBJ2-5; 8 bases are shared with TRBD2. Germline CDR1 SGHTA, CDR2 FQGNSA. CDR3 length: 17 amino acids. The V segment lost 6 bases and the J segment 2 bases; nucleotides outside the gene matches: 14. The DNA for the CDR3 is TGTGCCAGCAGTTATCCGGGGGGGGGACAACCGCAAGAGACCCAGTACTTC. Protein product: CASSYPGGGQPQETQYF.

The CDR3 is CASTFQSGGQDTQYF. The CDR3 DNA reads TGTGCCAGCACTTTCCAGAGCGGGGGGCAAGATACGCAGTATTTT. The chain uses TRBV2 and TRBJ2-3, with 9 nucleotides matching TRBD2. The germline gives CDR1 SNHLY, CDR2 FYNNEI. CDR3 length equals 15 residues. V lost 7 bases and J lost 5; bases outside the gene matches: 10.

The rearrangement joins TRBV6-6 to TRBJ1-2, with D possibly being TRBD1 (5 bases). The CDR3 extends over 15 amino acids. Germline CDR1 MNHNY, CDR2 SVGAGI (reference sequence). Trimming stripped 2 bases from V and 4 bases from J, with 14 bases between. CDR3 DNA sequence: TGTGCCAGCAGTTACACGTCGGCGGGGACCTATGGCTACACCTTC. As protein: CASSYTSAGTYGYTF.

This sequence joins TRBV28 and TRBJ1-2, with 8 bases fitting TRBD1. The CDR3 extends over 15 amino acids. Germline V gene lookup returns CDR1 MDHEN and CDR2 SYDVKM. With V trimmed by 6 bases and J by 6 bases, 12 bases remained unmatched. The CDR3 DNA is TGTGCCAGCAGGGGGACAGGTCAGGGATTGGATGGCTACACCTTC. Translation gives CASRGTGQGLDGYTF.

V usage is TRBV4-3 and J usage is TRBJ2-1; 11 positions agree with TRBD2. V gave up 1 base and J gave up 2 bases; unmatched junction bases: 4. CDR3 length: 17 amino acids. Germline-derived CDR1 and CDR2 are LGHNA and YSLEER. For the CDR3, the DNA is TGCGCCAGCAGCCAAGGGGGACTAGCGGAAACCTACAATGAGCAGTTCTTC. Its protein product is CASSQGGLAETYNEQFF.

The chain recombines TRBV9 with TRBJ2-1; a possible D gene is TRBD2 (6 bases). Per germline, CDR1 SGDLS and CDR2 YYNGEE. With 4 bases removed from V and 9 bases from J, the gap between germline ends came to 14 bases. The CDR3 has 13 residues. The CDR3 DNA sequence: TGTGCCAGCAGCCGATCTCAGGGAGGTGAGCAGTTCTTC. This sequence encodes CASSRSQGGEQFF. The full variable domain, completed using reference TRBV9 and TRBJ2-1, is DSGVTQTPKHLITATGQRVTLRCSPRSGDLSVYWYQQSLDQGLQFLIQYYNGEERAKGNILERFSAQQFPDLHSELNLSSLELGDSALYFCASSRSQGGEQFFGPGTRLTVL.

As DNA, the CDR3 is TGTGCCTGGACGCGGGGGGGGAGCTATGGCTACACCTTC. It translates to CAWTRGGSYGYTF. The V call is TRBV30, the J call TRBJ1-2; D possibly corresponds to TRBD1 (5 bases). This CDR3 is built from 13 residues. Germline-derived CDR1 and CDR2 are GTSNPN and SVGIG (reference sequence). Trimming stripped 4 bases from V and 4 bases from J, with 13 bases between.

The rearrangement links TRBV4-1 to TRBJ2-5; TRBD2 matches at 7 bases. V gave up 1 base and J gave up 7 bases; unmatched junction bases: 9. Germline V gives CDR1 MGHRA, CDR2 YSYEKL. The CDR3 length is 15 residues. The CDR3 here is CASSQGTSDIGTQYF. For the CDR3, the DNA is TGCGCCAGCAGCCAAGGGACTAGTGACATAGGGACCCAGTACTTC.

The CDR3 loop reads CASSHGQGAMGKLFF. CDR3 bases: TGCGCCAGCAGCCACGGACAGGGCGCTATGGGAAAACTGTTTTTT. The V gene is TRBV5-1, the J gene TRBJ1-4, with 8 bases that match TRBD1. V was clipped by 4 bases and J by 10 bases; unmatched bases: 12. CDR1 is SGHRS, CDR2 YFSETQ, per germline. The CDR3 contains 15 residues.

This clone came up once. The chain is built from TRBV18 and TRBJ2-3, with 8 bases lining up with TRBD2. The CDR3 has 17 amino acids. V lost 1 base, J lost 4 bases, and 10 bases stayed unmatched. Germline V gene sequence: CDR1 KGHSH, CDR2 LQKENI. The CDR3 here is CASSPRFQRGSPDTQYF. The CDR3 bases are TGTGCCAGCTCACCACGGTTCCAGCGGGGGAGCCCAGATACGCAGTATTTT.

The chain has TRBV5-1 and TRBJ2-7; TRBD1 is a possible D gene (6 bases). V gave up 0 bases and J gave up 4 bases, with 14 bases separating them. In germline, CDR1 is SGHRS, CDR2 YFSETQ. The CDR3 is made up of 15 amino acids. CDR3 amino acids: CASSLGRGHGYEQYF. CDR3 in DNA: TGCGCCAGCAGCTTGGGCAGGGGCCACGGATACGAGCAGTACTTC.